The rows below give T cell receptor beta chains drawn from one sample of a study of molecular identifiers for immune sequencing clone quantification. One entry per CDR3 protein results from TCRdb running MiXCR on the PCR reads. The data hold about 630,000 distinct CDR3 sequences, with less than 30% observed a single time. The sequenced sample was naive CD8+ T cells from blood, with Jurkat cell RNA spiked in. Receptors were obtained from a human donor in good health. Some libraries in this study had Jurkat cell RNA spiked in. Both conserved end residues are part of each CDR3. A D gene is named only where the DNA matches it firmly. Rows give clone size only sometimes, using once, few, many, or a class for an expanded clone.

>.|TRBV4-3|17|.|TRBJ2-7
CASSQDLAVVGVFEQYF
TGCGCCAGCAGCCAAGATCTTGCGGTTGTGGGGGTCTTTGAGCAGTACTTC
>once|TRBV15|14|TRBD1|TRBJ1-5
CATTRTGVAQPQHF
TGTGCCACCACGCGCACAGGGGTTGCCCAGCCCCAGCATTTT
>.|TRBV19|14|.|TRBJ1-5
CASSILSQGQPQHF
TGTGCCAGTAGTATATTGTCCCAGGGTCAGCCCCAGCATTTT
>.|TRBV7-6|15|TRBD2|TRBJ2-7
CASSQSGAGYYEQYF
TGTGCCAGCAGCCAAAGCGGGGCAGGCTACTACGAGCAGTACTTC
>.|TRBV30|13|.|TRBJ2-7
CAWNGGSRDEQYF
TGTGCCTGGAATGGAGGTAGCCGGGACGAGCAGTACTTC
>few|TRBV6-5|13|.|TRBJ1-2
CASSLVEGYGYTF
TGTGCCAGCAGCCTAGTGGAGGGCTATGGCTACACCTTC
>many|TRBV5-4|14|TRBD2|TRBJ2-5
CASRLAGGPISQYF
TGTGCCAGCAGATTAGCGGGAGGGCCTATTTCCCAGTACTTC
>many|TRBV2|13|.|TRBJ2-1
CASSSPVTTGGIF
TGTGCCAGCAGTTCCCCCGTGACTACTGGTGGGATCTTC
>.|TRBV6-5|15|.|TRBJ2-4
CASSHSGLAKNIQYF
TGTGCCAGCAGTCACTCGGGACTAGCCAAAAACATTCAGTACTTC
>.|TRBV9|15|TRBD1|TRBJ1-3
CANSGQGSSGNTIYF
TGTGCCAACAGCGGACAGGGGAGCTCTGGAAACACCATATATTTT
>few|TRBV4-1|14|.|TRBJ2-5
CASRGTGEQETQYF
TGCGCCAGCCGGGGGACCGGGGAACAAGAGACCCAGTACTTC
>few|TRBV20-1|12|.|TRBJ1-1
CSSETLNTEAFF
TGCAGTTCCGAGACCCTTAACACTGAAGCTTTCTTT
>.|TRBV19|14|TRBD2|TRBJ2-1
CASSIVGLVNEQFF
TGTGCCAGTAGTATAGTGGGACTAGTCAATGAGCAGTTCTTC
>.|TRBV30|12|.|TRBJ2-3
CAWMMSADTPSF
TGTGCCTGGATGATGAGCGCAGATACGCCGTCTTTT
>few|TRBV4-3|17|.|TRBJ2-1
CASSQDSFKSALGEQFF
TGCGCCAGCAGCCAGGATAGTTTCAAGTCTGCGCTTGGTGAGCAGTTCTTC
>few|TRBV6-6|12|.|TRBJ1-1
CASSYSASEAFF
TGTGCCAGCAGTTACTCCGCGTCTGAAGCTTTCTTT
>.|TRBV5-3|16|.|TRBJ1-5
CASSLVAASQGQPQHF
TGTGCCAGCAGCTTGGTAGCGGCCAGTCAAGGACAGCCCCAGCATTTT
>.|TRBV30|14|.|TRBJ2-3
CAWVQGMGFDTQYF
TGTGCCTGGGTACAGGGAATGGGGTTCGATACGCAGTATTTT
>.|TRBV6-2/TRBV6-3|12|.|TRBJ2-1
CASMTVYNEQFF
TGTGCCAGCATGACAGTTTACAATGAGCAGTTCTTC
>.|TRBV7-8|14|.|TRBJ1-2
CASSPLAFLDGYTF
TGTGCCAGCAGCCCACTAGCCTTTTTGGATGGCTACACCTTC